The 18 T cell receptor beta chains listed next were all sequenced from one sample in a study of shared clonotypes between healthy human individuals. Cells designated naive CD8 were CD45RO-negative and were positively selected for CCR7, with terminally differentiated effector memory CD45RA+ cells excluded. Assay used: immunoSEQ multiplex PCR; TCRdb lists only in-frame clones, some missing. The sample holds 560,000 or so clones, around 96% seen once. The source material was naive CD8+ T cells sorted from blood. These receptors were collected from a woman in her twenties or thirties in good health.

This sequence joins TRBV27 and TRBJ2-3; 7 bases line up with TRBD2. Germline trimming cut 3 bases from V and 0 bases from J; bases unmatched to any gene: 6. This CDR3 has 16 amino acids. From germline, CDR1 is MNHEY and CDR2 SMNVEV (reference sequence). The CDR3 sequence is CASSFGTTTSTDTQYF. In DNA, the CDR3 is TGTGCCAGCAGTTTCGGGACTACCACTAGCACAGATACGCAGTATTTT.

This chain links TRBV10-3 with TRBJ2-1; 11 nucleotides line up with TRBD2. J was trimmed by 5 bases and V by 9 bases; bases with no gene match: 9. CDR1 is ENHRY, CDR2 SYGVKD, per germline. The CDR3 runs 15 residues. CDR3 sequence: CAIGPGLAENNEQFF. The CDR3 nucleotides read TGTGCCATTGGACCGGGACTAGCGGAAAACAATGAGCAGTTCTTC.

The V gene is TRBV5-1, the J gene TRBJ2-5, with D uncertain. The CDR3 covers 16 residues. V lost 7 bases, J lost 5 bases, and 24 bases lay in between. Per germline, CDR1 SGHRS and CDR2 YFSETQ. The CDR3 region is CASCYWGSSFVETQYF. As DNA, the CDR3 is TGCGCCAGCTGCTATTGGGGTTCATCCTTCGTGGAGACCCAGTACTTC.

This sequence joins TRBV27 and TRBJ2-3; 7 nucleotides line up with TRBD2. The CDR3 sequence is 15 residues long. Germline-derived CDR1 and CDR2 are MNHEY and SMNVEV (reference sequence). Trimming at V came to 2 bases and at J to 4 bases, leaving 6 bases not matched to a gene. The CDR3 loop reads CASSLLAAFADTQYF. DNA of the CDR3: TGTGCCAGCAGTTTACTAGCGGCTTTCGCAGATACGCAGTATTTT.

The chain couples TRBV5-5 to TRBJ1-3; D ambiguous. This CDR3 region has 14 residues. The V gene's germline CDR1 is SGHKS and CDR2 YYEKEE (reference sequence). Trimming pared 0 bases from V and 0 bases from J, leaving 4 bases between. CDR3 amino acids: CASSLENSGNTIYF. CDR3 nucleotide sequence: TGTGCCAGCAGCTTGGAGAACTCTGGAAACACCATATATTTT.

The sample holds one count of this clone. Other DNA sequences within the sample encode an identical CDR3. V usage is TRBV28 and J usage is TRBJ2-2, with 11 nucleotides matching TRBD2. The V and J ends lost 3 bases and 5 bases, in that order; junction bases with no gene match: 5. The V gene's germline CDR1 is MDHEN and CDR2 SYDVKM. This CDR3 has 16 residues. The CDR3 DNA is TGTGCCAGCAGTTTGCGGCTAGCGGGAGGTACCGGGGAGCTGTTTTTT. Its protein product is CASSLRLAGGTGELFF.

The genes are TRBV19 and TRBJ1-1; D call uncertain. Trimming took 4 bases from V and 5 from J, leaving 5 bases between them. The germline CDR1 and CDR2 sequences are LNHDA and SQIVND (reference sequence). This CDR3 contains 11 residues. CDR3 nucleotides: TGTGCCAGTAGTACCCAAACTGAAGCTTTCTTT. Protein: CASSTQTEAFF.

This sequence joins TRBV5-4 and TRBJ2-2, with 8 positions matching TRBD1. Germline V gene sequence: CDR1 SGHNT, CDR2 YYREEE (reference sequence). The CDR3 contains 15 residues. The J segment lost 7 bases and the V segment lost 4 bases, leaving 9 bases of the junction unmatched. Written as DNA, the CDR3 is TGTGCCAGCAGCAGAAGGGGACAGGCAGGCGGGGAGCTGTTTTTT. It yields the protein CASSRRGQAGGELFF.

The chain uses TRBV4-1 and TRBJ1-1; D gene uncertain. The CDR3 sequence is 15 residues long. Trimming took off 4 bases at V and 1 base at J, with 13 bases between the two ends. Germline CDR1 is MGHRA and CDR2 is YSYEKL. The CDR3 DNA follows: TGCGCCAGCAGCCGGATGGGCGGCCCGAACACTGAAGCTTTCTTT. This encodes CASSRMGGPNTEAFF.

On this clone: Within the sample, other DNA sequences also encode this same CDR3. The chain recombines TRBV4-1 with TRBJ2-2; the D is unclear. This CDR3 has 11 amino acids. Germline CDR1 and CDR2: MGHRA and YSYEKL. Trimming cost V 4 bases and J 4 bases, with 1 base left between them. The CDR3 DNA reads as TGCGCCAGCAGCCTCACCGGGGAGCTGTTTTTT. Translating gives CASSLTGELFF.

J is TRBJ1-3 and V is TRBV7-3; D is ambiguous. V was pared by 1 base and J by 8 bases, with 12 bases between. CDR3 length: 14 residues. Germline-derived CDR1 and CDR2 are SGHTA and FQGTGA. CDR3 bases: TGTGCCAGCAGCTTAATTCCATCCGGGGACACCATATATTTT. Its translation is CASSLIPSGDTIYF.

This chain links TRBV10-2 with TRBJ1-5, with D possibly TRBD1 on 5 matching bases. From germline, CDR1 is WSHSY and CDR2 SAAADI. This CDR3 is 12 amino acids long. Deletions cut 2 bases from V and 10 bases from J, with 9 bases between. CDR3 sequence: CASSEAGGPQHF. For the CDR3, the DNA is TGCGCCAGCAGTGAGGCCGGGGGACCCCAGCATTTT.

V gene TRBV5-8 combines with J gene TRBJ2-3; 8 bases agree with TRBD2. The CDR3 length is 14 residues. The J segment lost 6 bases and the V segment lost 2 bases, leaving 5 bases of the junction unmatched. The germline gives CDR1 SGHTS, CDR2 YDEGEE. For the CDR3, the DNA is TGTGCCAGCAGCTTTAGTAGCGGGACGGATACGCAGTATTTT. Its protein is CASSFSSGTDTQYF.

V is TRBV14 and J is TRBJ2-5; D possibly corresponds to TRBD1 (6 bases). The CDR3 has 14 residues. Germline V gene data show CDR1 as SGHDN and CDR2 as FVKESK. The V gene lost 1 base and the J gene lost 3 bases, with 9 bases spanning the gap. The CDR3 is CASSQADREETQYF. CDR3 in DNA: TGTGCCAGCAGCCAAGCGGACAGAGAAGAGACCCAGTACTTC.

The CDR3 sequence: CASSLHTEGLARPYYEQYF. CDR3 DNA: TGTGCCAGCAGTTTACACACAGAGGGACTAGCTCGACCATACTACGAGCAGTACTTC. The chain joins TRBV28 to TRBJ2-7, with TRBD2 matching over 9 bases. Germline trimming cut 2 bases from V and 3 bases from J; bases unmatched to any gene: 17. The germline CDR1 and CDR2 sequences are MDHEN and SYDVKM. This CDR3 has 19 residues. The full variable domain, with the rest looked up from reference TRBV28 and TRBJ2-7, is DVKVTQSSRYLVKRTGEKVFLECVQDMDHENMFWYRQDPGLGLRLIYFSYDVKMKEKGDIPEGYSVSREKKERFSLILESASTNQTSMYLCASSLHTEGLARPYYEQYFGPGTRLTVT.

This clone was counted a few times. CDR3 nucleotides: TGTGCCAGTAGTCAACGGAACATGAACACTGAAGCTTTCTTT. It specifies CASSQRNMNTEAFF. The V call is TRBV19, the J call TRBJ1-1; D is uncertain. This CDR3 is 14 amino acids long. V lost 5 bases and J 0 bases, leaving 10 bases between the germline ends. The germline V gene encodes CDR1 LNHDA and CDR2 SQIVND (reference sequence).

V and J are TRBV27 and TRBJ2-5; 9 nucleotides line up with TRBD2. Unmatched junction bases numbered 14, after V lost 6 bases and J lost 6 bases. The CDR3 consists of 16 residues. The germline CDR1 and CDR2 sequences are MNHEY and SMNVEV (reference sequence). In DNA, the CDR3 is TGTGCCAGCAGGGTAGCGGGAGTAGGTGCGGATAAGACCCAGTACTTC. Its protein product is CASRVAGVGADKTQYF.

This clone appeared a single time. The chain carries TRBV9 and TRBJ2-7, with 8 bases that match TRBD1. Germline lookup yields CDR1 SGDLS and CDR2 YYNGEE. With V trimmed by 2 bases and J by 0 bases, 1 base remained unmatched. The CDR3 is made up of 14 amino acids. The CDR3 bases are TGTGCCAGCAGCGTTACAGGGGGCTCCTACGAGCAGTACTTC. Translated, it gives CASSVTGGSYEQYF.